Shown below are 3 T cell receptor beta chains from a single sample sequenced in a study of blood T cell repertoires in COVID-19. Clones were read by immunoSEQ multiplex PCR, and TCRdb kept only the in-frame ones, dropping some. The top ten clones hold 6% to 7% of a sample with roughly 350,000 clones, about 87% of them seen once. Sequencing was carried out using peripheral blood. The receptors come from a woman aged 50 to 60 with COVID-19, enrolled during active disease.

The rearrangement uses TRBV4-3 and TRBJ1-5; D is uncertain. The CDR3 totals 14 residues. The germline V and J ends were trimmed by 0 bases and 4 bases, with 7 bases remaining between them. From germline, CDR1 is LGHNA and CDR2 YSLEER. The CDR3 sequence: CASSQDLGNQPQHF. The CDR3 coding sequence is TGCGCCAGCAGCCAAGATCTCGGGAATCAGCCCCAGCATTTT.

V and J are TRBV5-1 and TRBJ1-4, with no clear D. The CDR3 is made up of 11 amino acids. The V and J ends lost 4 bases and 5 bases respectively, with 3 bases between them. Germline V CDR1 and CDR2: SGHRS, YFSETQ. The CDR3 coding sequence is TGCGCCAGCAGCCAAAATGAAAAACTGTTTTTT. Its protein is CASSQNEKLFF.

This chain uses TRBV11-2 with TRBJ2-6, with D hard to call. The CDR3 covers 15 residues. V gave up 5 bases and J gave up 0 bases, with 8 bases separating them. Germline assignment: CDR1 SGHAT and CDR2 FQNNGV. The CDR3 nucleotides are TGTGCCAGCAGCACCCCGAGCTCTGGGGCCAACGTCCTGACTTTC. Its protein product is CASSTPSSGANVLTF.